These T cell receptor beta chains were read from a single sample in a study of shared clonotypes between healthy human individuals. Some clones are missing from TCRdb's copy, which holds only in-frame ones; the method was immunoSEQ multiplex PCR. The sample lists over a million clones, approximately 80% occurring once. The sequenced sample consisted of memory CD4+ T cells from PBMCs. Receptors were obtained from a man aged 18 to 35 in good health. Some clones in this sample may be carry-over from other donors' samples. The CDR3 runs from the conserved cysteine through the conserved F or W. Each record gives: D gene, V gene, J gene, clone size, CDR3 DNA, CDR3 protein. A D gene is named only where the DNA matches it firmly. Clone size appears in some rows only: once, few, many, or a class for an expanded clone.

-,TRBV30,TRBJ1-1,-,TGTGCCCACAGAGGATACTCCAAAACTGAAGCTTTCTTT,CAHRGYSKTEAFF
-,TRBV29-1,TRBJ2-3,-,TGCAGCGTCCTACCTTGGGTGGGGGTTAGAACAGATACGCAGTATTTT,CSVLPWVGVRTDTQYF
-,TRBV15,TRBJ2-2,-,TGTGCCACCAGCAGAGATAGCCAGGGGCCCGGGGAGCTGTTTTTT,CATSRDSQGPGELFF
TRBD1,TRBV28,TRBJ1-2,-,TGTGCCAGCAGTTTATTGCAGGGGGCTGGAAAGGGCTACACCTTC,CASSLLQGAGKGYTF
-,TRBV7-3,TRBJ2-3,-,TGTGCCAGCAGCTTAACAGCGGCCACAGATACGCAGTATTTT,CASSLTAATDTQYF
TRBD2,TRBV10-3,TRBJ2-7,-,TGTGCCATCAGTGTACTAGCGGGAACCTACGAGCAGTACTTC,CAISVLAGTYEQYF
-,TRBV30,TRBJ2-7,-,TGTGCCTGGAGTACCAACTACGAGCAGTACTTC,CAWSTNYEQYF
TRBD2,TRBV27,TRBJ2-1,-,TGTGCCAGCAGTTTACGGGCTCTAGCGGGAGGGCCGATCGATGAGCAGTTCTTC,CASSLRALAGGPIDEQFF
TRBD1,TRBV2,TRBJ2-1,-,TGTGCCAGCAGTGGGGACAGTTACAATGAGCAGTTCTTC,CASSGDSYNEQFF
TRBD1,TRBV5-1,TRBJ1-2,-,TGCGCCAGCAGCTTGGGCTCGTCCCGGACAGGGGCCGGCTACACCTTC,CASSLGSSRTGAGYTF
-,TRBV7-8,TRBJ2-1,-,TGTGCCAGCAGCGCCTCGGTGTACGGTGAGCAGTTCTTC,CASSASVYGEQFF
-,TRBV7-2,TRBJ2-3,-,TGTGCCAGCAGCTCCGTTCCAGATACGCAGTATTTT,CASSSVPDTQYF
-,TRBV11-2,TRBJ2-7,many,TGTGCCAGCAGCTTAGGAGGACACTCCTACGAGCAGTACTTC,CASSLGGHSYEQYF
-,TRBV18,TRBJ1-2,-,TGTGCCAGCTCACCAGACAGGAATAACTATGGCTACACCTTC,CASSPDRNNYGYTF
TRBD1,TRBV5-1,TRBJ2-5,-,TGCGCCAGCAGCTTGGACCTAGGGGGCAGGGGAGAGACCCAGTACTTC,CASSLDLGGRGETQYF
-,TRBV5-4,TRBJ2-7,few,TGTGCCAGCAGCTTGAGGACCTACGAGCAGTACTTC,CASSLRTYEQYF
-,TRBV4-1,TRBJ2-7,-,TGCGCCAGCAATAGCCAGACCTACGAGCAGTACTTC,CASNSQTYEQYF
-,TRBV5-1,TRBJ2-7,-,TGCGCCAGCAGCTTGGCGACTTCCACCTACGAGCAGTACTTC,CASSLATSTYEQYF